This TCR beta chain was recorded in a study of CD8+CD57+ T cells in acquired aplastic anemia. About the study: DNA recovered from sorted CD4+ and CD8+ cells had a mean of 3.2 ug. An average of around 11 million reads for CD4+ cells was obtained from healthy donors. Study-wide findings and caveats: Significance was not reached for CD8+ Simpson's diversity between patients and controls.

Germline V gene sequence: CDR1 MGHDK, CDR2 SYGVNS. This CDR3 is 16 amino acids long. The V and J ends lost 4 bases and 4 bases respectively, with 20 bases between them. Note on this clonotype: Its antigen is still unknown.

Genomic DNA templated the TCR beta VDJ and CDR3 profiling. One entry per CDR3 protein, called by TCRdb with MiXCR from the reads. The sample consists of 68,000 or so distinct CDR3 sequences, almost 55% of them appearing once. This TCR came from a human donor in good health, serving as a control. The chain joins TRBV25-1 to TRBJ2-7, with D maybe TRBD2 (7 bases). Specimen: sorted CD4+, CD8+, or CD8+CD57+ T cells (not recorded which) from PBMCs. CDR3 residues: CASSGGQGGVHYEQYF. The CDR3 nucleotides are TGTGCCAGCAGTGGGGGGCAGGGAGGGGTTCATTACGAGCAGTACTTC.